This T cell receptor beta chain was recovered during a study of blood T cell repertoires in COVID-19. Germline V lookup: CDR1 MDHEN, CDR2 SYDVKM. The germline V and J ends were trimmed by 6 bases and 2 bases, with 13 bases remaining between them. CDR3 size: 14 residues. Measured with immunoSEQ multiplex PCR; TCRdb has only the in-frame clones, and not every one. The profile shows roughly 250,000 clones, approximately 80% of them singletons. The sequence was collected from a woman aged 40 to 50 with active or convalescent COVID-19. The rearrangement uses TRBV28 and TRBJ1-2; unclear D gene. Sequenced material: peripheral blood. Here the CDR3 reads CASSRSGLNYGYTF. The CDR3, as DNA: TGTGCCAGCAGCAGGTCCGGATTAAACTATGGCTACACCTTC.